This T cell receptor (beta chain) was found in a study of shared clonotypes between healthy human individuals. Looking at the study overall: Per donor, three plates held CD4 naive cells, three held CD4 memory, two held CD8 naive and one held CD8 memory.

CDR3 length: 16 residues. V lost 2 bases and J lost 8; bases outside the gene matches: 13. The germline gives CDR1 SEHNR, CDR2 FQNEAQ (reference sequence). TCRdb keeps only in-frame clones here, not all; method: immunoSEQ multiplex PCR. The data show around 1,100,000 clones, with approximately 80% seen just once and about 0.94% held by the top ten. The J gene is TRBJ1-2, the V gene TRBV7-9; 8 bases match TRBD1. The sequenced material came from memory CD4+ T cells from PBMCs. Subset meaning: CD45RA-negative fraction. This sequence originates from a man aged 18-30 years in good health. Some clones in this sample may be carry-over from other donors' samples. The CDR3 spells CASSLSPGQGAKGYTF. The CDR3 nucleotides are TGTGCCAGCAGCTTATCACCCGGACAGGGAGCAAAAGGCTACACCTTC.